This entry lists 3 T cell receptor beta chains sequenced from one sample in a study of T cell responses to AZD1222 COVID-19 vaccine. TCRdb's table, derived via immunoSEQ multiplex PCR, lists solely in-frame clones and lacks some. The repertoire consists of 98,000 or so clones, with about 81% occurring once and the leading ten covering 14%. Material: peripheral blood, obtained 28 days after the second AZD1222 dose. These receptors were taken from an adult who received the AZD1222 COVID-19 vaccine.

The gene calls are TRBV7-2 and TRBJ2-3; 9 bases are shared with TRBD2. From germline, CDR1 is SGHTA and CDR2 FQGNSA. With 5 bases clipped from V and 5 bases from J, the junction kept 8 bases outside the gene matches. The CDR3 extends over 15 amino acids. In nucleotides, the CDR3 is TGTGCCAGCAGCGTAATAGCGGGAGTAAAAGATACGCAGTATTTT. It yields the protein CASSVIAGVKDTQYF.

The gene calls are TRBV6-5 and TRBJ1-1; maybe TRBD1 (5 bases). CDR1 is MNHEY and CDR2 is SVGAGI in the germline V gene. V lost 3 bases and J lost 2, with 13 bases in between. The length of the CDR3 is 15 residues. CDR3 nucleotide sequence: TGTGCCAGCAGTTATTCCGGGACGGAAAACACTGAAGCTTTCTTT. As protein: CASSYSGTENTEAFF.

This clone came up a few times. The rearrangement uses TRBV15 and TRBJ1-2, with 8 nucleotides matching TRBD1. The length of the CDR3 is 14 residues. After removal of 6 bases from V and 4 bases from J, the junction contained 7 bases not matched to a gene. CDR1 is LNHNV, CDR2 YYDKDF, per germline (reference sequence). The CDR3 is CATRQGADPYGYTF. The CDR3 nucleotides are TGTGCCACCAGGCAGGGGGCGGACCCCTATGGCTACACCTTC.